This T cell receptor (beta chain) was identified during a study of T cells after yellow fever vaccination. The study's findings and limits: Peak timing came faster in the weaker secondary response, day 5 versus 15. A limited proportion of clonotypes was detected within both the CD4 and CD8 compartments. Reappearing after the booster were most of the clones from primary vaccination (around 95% CD4, about 88% CD8).

As to this clonotype: The antigen is undetermined.

CDR3 size: 17 residues. V was clipped by 4 bases and J by 2 bases; unmatched bases: 8. UMIs were added to TCR cDNA along with a universal primer site when it was made by 5'RACE template switching. TCRdb independently ran MiXCR on the 5' RACE reads; one entry per CDR3 protein. The data hold about 350,000 distinct CDR3 sequences, with about an eighth observed a single time. The genes are TRBV12-3 or TRBV12-4 and TRBJ2-4; 10 nucleotides align to TRBD2. The specimen comprised CD4+ T cells sorted from PBMCs, sampled 15 days after the yellow fever booster vaccination. This sequence was found in a man between 18 and 29 years old who received the YFV17D yellow fever vaccine. CDR3 protein: CASSSGLAVPSKNIQYF. The CDR3 nucleotides read TGTGCCAGCAGTTCAGGACTAGCGGTTCCATCCAAAAACATTCAGTACTTC.